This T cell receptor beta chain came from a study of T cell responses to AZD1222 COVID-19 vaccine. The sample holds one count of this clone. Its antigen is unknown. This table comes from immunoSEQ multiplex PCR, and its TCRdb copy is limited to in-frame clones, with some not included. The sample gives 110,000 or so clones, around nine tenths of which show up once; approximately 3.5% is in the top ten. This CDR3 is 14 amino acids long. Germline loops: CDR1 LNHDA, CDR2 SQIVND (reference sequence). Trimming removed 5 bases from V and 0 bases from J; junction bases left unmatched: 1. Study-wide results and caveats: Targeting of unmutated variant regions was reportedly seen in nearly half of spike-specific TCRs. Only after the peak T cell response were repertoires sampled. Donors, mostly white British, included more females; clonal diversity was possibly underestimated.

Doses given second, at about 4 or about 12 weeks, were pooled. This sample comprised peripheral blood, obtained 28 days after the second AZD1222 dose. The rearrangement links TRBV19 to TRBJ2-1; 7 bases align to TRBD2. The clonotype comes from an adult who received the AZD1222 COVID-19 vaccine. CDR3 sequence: CASSPGGSYNEQFF. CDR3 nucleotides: TGTGCCAGTAGTCCGGGAGGCTCCTACAATGAGCAGTTCTTC. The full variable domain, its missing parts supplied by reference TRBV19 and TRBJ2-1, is DGGITQSPKYLFRKEGQNVTLSCEQNLNHDAMYWYRQDPGQGLRLIYYSQIVNDFQKGDIAEGYSVSREKKESFPLTVTSAQKNPTAFYLCASSPGGSYNEQFFGPGTRLTVL.